This is a list of T cell receptor beta chains from one sample in a study of T cells in Graves' hyperthyroidism and ophthalmopathy. TCRdb passed the multiplex PCR reads through MiXCR, listing each CDR3 protein once. Of over 700,000 distinct CDR3 sequences listed, around 38% are singletons. The sample consisted of blood. These receptor sequences come from a man between 18 and 35 years old with Graves' hyperthyroidism. Both conserved end residues are part of each CDR3. A D gene is named only where the DNA matches it firmly. Clone size is not always given. Where it is, it says once, few, many or a class for expanded clones.

>TRBV6-5|.|12|TRBJ1-4|.
CASMGLEEKLFF
TGTGCCAGCATGGGACTAGAGGAAAAACTGTTTTTT
>TRBV7-2|.|14|TRBJ1-5|.
CASRLGGEGQPQHF
TGTGCCAGCAGGCTCGGGGGTGAGGGTCAGCCCCAGCATTTT
>TRBV4-1|.|14|TRBJ1-1|.
CASSHRDENTEAFF
TGCGCCAGCAGTCACCGGGACGAGAACACTGAAGCTTTCTTT
>TRBV12-3/TRBV12-4|many|14|TRBJ1-2|.
CASSFAGGGRGYTF
TGTGCCAGCAGTTTTGCCGGGGGCGGTAGGGGCTACACCTTC
>TRBV15|.|16|TRBJ2-6|.
CATSRVGSSGANVLTF
TGTGCCACCAGCCGCGTAGGAAGCTCTGGGGCCAACGTCCTGACTTTC
>TRBV15|.|15|TRBJ2-2|.
CATSTGSSGANVLFF
TGTGCCACCAGCACAGGAAGCTCTGGGGCCAACGTCCTGTTTTTT
>TRBV19|.|15|TRBJ2-5|TRBD1
CASSYRTTGEETQYF
TGTGCCAGTAGTTATAGAACGACAGGGGAAGAGACCCAGTACTTC
>TRBV25-1|many|15|TRBJ1-5|.
CASSEGGRGNQPQHF
TGTGCCAGCAGTGAAGGAGGAAGGGGCAATCAGCCCCAGCATTTT
>TRBV12-3/TRBV12-4|.|15|TRBJ2-5|.
CASSITGREEQPQYF
TGTGCCAGCAGCATTACAGGGAGAGAGGAACAGCCCCAGTACTTC
>TRBV7-9|few|15|TRBJ1-6|.
CASTGGFRSNSPLHF
TGTGCCAGCACTGGGGGGTTCAGGAGCAATTCACCCCTCCACTTT
>TRBV20-1|.|14|TRBJ2-2|TRBD2
CSARLAGEAGELFF
TGCAGTGCTCGACTAGCGGGAGAGGCCGGGGAGCTGTTTTTT
>TRBV5-1|.|16|TRBJ1-1|.
CASSLDGASRNTEAFF
TGCGCCAGCAGCTTGGATGGGGCAAGTAGGAACACTGAAGCTTTCTTT
>TRBV20-1|few|13|TRBJ1-4|TRBD1
CSAAGGINEKLFF
TGCAGTGCTGCAGGGGGCATTAATGAAAAACTGTTTTTT
>TRBV10-3|many|13|TRBJ1-1|.
CATEQTVNTEAFF
TGTGCCACGGAACAGACAGTGAACACTGAAGCTTTCTTT
>TRBV12-5|once|9|TRBJ1-1|.
CASGPGHPF
TGTGCTAGTGGCCCCGGACACCCCTTT
>TRBV7-2|few|14|TRBJ2-7|.
CASSFDQGRYEQYF
TGTGCCAGCAGTTTTGACCAGGGCCGATACGAGCAGTACTTC
>TRBV25-1|few|15|TRBJ1-6|.
CASSYVRQDNSPLHF
TGTGCCAGCAGTTACGTCCGGCAGGACAATTCACCCCTCCACTTT
>TRBV29-1|many|12|TRBJ1-1|.
CSVSGRMLEAFF
TGCAGCGTCTCGGGACGGATGTTAGAAGCTTTCTTT
>TRBV20-1|many|13|TRBJ1-4|.
CSANSGLNEKLFF
TGCAGTGCAAACAGCGGCCTTAATGAAAAACTGTTTTTT
>TRBV19|.|14|TRBJ1-3|.
CASSMGFSGNTIYF
TGTGCCAGTAGTATGGGTTTCTCTGGAAACACCATATATTTT
>TRBV29-1|.|13|TRBJ1-2|.
CSVLDGVNYGYTF
TGCAGCGTCCTCGACGGAGTTAACTATGGCTACACCTTC
>TRBV25-1|few|15|TRBJ1-4|TRBD1
CASSPYNRGGEKLFF
TGTGCCAGCAGTCCCTACAACAGGGGAGGTGAAAAACTGTTTTTT
>TRBV2|many|16|TRBJ1-3|TRBD1
CTSSEARQGSGNTIYF
TGTACCAGCAGTGAAGCGCGACAGGGCTCTGGAAACACCATATATTTT
>TRBV11-2|.|15|TRBJ1-5|.
CASSLDRGLNQPQHF
TGTGCCAGCAGCTTAGATCGGGGTCTCAATCAGCCCCAGCATTTT
>TRBV15|.|14|TRBJ2-7|TRBD2
CATSREASGHEQYF
TGTGCCACCAGCAGAGAGGCTAGCGGTCACGAGCAGTACTTC
>TRBV7-6|.|16|TRBJ2-6|TRBD1
CASSLVPGQGANVLTF
TGTGCTAGCAGCTTAGTCCCGGGACAGGGGGCCAACGTCCTGACTTTC
>TRBV10-3|many|15|TRBJ1-6|.
CAISPRGGSGSPLHF
TGTGCCATCAGCCCCCGGGGGGGCTCAGGTTCACCCCTCCACTTT
>TRBV29-1|.|10|TRBJ2-7|.
CSTDGYEQYF
TGCAGCACGGACGGCTACGAGCAGTACTTC
>TRBV9|few|14|TRBJ1-2|.
CASSDIRGADGYTF
TGTGCCAGCAGCGATATCCGAGGGGCCGATGGCTACACCTTC
>TRBV6-6|.|14|TRBJ1-6|TRBD1
CASQTGIYNSPLHF
TGTGCCAGCCAGACAGGGATCTATAATTCACCCCTCCACTTT